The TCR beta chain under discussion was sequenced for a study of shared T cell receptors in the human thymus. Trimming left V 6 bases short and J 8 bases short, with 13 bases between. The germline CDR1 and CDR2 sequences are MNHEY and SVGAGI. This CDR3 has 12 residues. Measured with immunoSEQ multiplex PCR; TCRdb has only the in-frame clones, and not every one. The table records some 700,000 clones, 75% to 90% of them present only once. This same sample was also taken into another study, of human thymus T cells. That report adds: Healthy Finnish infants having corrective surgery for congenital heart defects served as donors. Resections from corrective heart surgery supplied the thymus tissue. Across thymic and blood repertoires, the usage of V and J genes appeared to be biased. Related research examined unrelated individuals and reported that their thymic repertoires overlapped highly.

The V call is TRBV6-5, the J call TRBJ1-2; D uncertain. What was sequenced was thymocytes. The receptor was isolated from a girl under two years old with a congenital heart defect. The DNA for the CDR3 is TGTGCCAGCAGCGGTCCCGATTTGGGCTACACCTTC. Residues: CASSGPDLGYTF.